Sequencing of this T cell receptor (beta chain) was carried out in a study of blood T cell repertoires in COVID-19. Whole-study context: Italy, Spain and the United States were the sources of the convalescent and acute COVID-19 samples.

In the authors' methods: By means of reference gene primer amplification, nucleated cell counts were estimated. Produced via immunoSEQ multiplex PCR; TCRdb's table is partial and in-frame only. That table gives V, J and clone size, and the DNA gave D and trimming. The table shows approximately 220,000 clones, with 83% occurring only once. The germline gives CDR1 KGHSH, CDR2 LQKENI. V dropped 5 bases and J dropped 6 bases, with 13 bases sitting between them. The CDR3 runs to 13 residues. Participants reported their clinical history, and cohort assignment relied on those reports. Within 2 weeks before study entry, exposed participants met a COVID-19 case.

Sample: PBMCs or T cells enriched from blood (not recorded which). The sequence was obtained from a woman aged 50 to 60 who had been exposed to COVID-19. This chain uses TRBV18 with TRBJ1-1; possible D gene TRBD1, 6 bases. The CDR3 here is CASSAKQGSEAFF. The CDR3 DNA follows: TGTGCCAGCTCAGCCAAACAGGGCTCTGAAGCTTTCTTT.